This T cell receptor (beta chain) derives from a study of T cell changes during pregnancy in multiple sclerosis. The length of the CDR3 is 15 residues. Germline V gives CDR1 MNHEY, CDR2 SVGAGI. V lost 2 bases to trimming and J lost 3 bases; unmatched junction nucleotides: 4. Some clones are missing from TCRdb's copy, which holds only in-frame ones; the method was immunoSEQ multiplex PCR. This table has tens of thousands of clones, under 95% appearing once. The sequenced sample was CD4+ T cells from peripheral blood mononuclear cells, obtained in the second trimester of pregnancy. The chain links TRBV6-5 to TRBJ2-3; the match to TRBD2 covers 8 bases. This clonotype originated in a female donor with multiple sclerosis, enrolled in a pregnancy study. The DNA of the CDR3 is TGTGCCAGCAGTTACGTAGCGGGAAGAACAGATACGCAGTATTTT. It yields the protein CASSYVAGRTDTQYF.